The rows below give T cell receptor beta chains drawn from one sample of a study of control samples from healthy donors and cancer patients. The data were produced by immunoSEQ multiplex PCR, yet TCRdb's version contains in-frame clones alone and is incomplete. The sample shows about 75,000 clones, around 94% of them seen only once. Sequenced input: blood. These receptors were obtained from a woman in her thirties or forties in good health. Each CDR3 is given with its conserved first and last residue. Fields, in order: V gene, clone size, J gene, D gene, CDR3 DNA, CDR3 protein. The D gene is left open where the match is weak. The size entry is marked missing in some rows and otherwise reads once, few, many or a size class.

TRBV28,.,TRBJ2-7,.,TGTGCCAGCAGTTTGTCTGGGACACGGCCCTACGAGCAGTACTTC,CASSLSGTRPYEQYF
TRBV19,once,TRBJ2-1,.,TGTGCCAGTAGTATAACCGGACTGAACAATGAGCAGTTCTTC,CASSITGLNNEQFF
TRBV2,.,TRBJ2-6,.,TGTGCCAGCGCCCCCGGGACTCAAGCCAACGTCCTGACTTTC,CASAPGTQANVLTF
TRBV11-2,.,TRBJ2-1,TRBD2,TGTGCCAGCAGCTCCCCAAGGGCGGGGGGGATTATGAATGAGCAGTTCTTC,CASSSPRAGGIMNEQFF
TRBV9,once,TRBJ2-1,TRBD1,TGTGCCAGCAGCGTAGGTGGACAGGGCAATGAGCAGTTCTTC,CASSVGGQGNEQFF
TRBV7-3,once,TRBJ2-1,.,TGTGCCAGCAGCTTAACTGGGCCGTCTGAGCAGTTCTTC,CASSLTGPSEQFF
TRBV5-1,.,TRBJ2-5,.,TGCGCCAGCAGCTTCGGGACAAACCAAGAGACCCAGTACTTC,CASSFGTNQETQYF
TRBV24-1,.,TRBJ2-3,TRBD1,TGTGCCACCATTCGACAGGGGTGGAGCACAGATACGCAGTATTTT,CATIRQGWSTDTQYF
TRBV7-2,.,TRBJ2-1,TRBD2,TGTGCCAGCAGCTTAGTAAGGACTAGCGGCGCGAGCTCCTACAATGAGCAGTTCTTC,CASSLVRTSGASSYNEQFF
TRBV5-1,.,TRBJ2-1,.,TGCGCCAGCAGCTTCAGCGGGCACAGCTCCTACAATGAGCAGTTCTTC,CASSFSGHSSYNEQFF